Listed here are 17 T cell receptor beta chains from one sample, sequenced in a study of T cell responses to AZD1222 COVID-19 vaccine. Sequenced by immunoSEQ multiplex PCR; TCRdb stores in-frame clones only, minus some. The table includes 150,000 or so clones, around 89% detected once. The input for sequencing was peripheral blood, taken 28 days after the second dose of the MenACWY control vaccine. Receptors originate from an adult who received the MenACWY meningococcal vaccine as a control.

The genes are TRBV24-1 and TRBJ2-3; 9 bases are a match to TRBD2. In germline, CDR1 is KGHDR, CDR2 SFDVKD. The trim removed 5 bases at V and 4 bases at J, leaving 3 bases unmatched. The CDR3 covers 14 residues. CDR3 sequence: CATSVAGVPDTQYF. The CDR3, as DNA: TGTGCCACCAGTGTAGCGGGAGTTCCAGATACGCAGTATTTT.

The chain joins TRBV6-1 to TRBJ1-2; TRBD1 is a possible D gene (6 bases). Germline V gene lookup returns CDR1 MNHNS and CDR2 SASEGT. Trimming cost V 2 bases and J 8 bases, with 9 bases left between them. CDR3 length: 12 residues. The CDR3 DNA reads TGTGCCAGCAGTGAAACAGGGCTGGGCTACACCTTC. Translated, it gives CASSETGLGYTF.

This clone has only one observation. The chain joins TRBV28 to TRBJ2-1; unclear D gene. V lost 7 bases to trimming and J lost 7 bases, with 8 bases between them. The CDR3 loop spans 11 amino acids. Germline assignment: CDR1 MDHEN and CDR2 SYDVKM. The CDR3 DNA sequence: TGTGCCAGCACTAAGTTTAATGAGCAGTTCTTC. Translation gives CASTKFNEQFF.

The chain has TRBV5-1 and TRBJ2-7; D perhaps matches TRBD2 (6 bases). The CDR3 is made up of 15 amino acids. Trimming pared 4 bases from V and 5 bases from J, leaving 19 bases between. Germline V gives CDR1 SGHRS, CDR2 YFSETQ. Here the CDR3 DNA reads TGCGCCAGCAGCCCCGCGTCAGTCCGCGGGGACGAGCAGTACTTC. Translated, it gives CASSPASVRGDEQYF. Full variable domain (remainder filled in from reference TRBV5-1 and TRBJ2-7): KAGVTQTPRYLIKTRGQQVTLSCSPISGHRSVSWYQQTPGQGLQFLFEYFSETQRNKGNFPGRFSGRQFSNSRSEMNVSTLELGDSALYLCASSPASVRGDEQYFGPGTRLTVT.

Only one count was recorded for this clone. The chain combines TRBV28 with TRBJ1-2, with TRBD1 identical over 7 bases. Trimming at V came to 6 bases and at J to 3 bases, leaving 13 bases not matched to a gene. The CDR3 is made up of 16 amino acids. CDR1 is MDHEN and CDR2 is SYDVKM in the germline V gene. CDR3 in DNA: TGTGCCAGCAGGGAAAACGTCGCGGGACAGCACTATGGCTACACCTTC. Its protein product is CASRENVAGQHYGYTF.

The CDR3 spells CSAQQGLASEAFF. CDR3 DNA: TGCAGCGCCCAACAGGGGTTAGCTAGTGAAGCTTTCTTT. The V and J genes are TRBV29-1 and TRBJ1-1, with 7 bases fitting TRBD1. This CDR3 region has 13 residues. Germline lookup yields CDR1 SQVTM and CDR2 ANQGSEA. The V gene end was trimmed by 7 bases and the J gene end by 7 bases; junction bases not matched to a gene: 12.

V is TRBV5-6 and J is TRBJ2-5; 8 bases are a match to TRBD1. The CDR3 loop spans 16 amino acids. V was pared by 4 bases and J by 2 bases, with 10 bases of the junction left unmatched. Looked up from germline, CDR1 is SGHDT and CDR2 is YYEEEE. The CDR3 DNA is TGTGCCAGCAGCGTGCAGGGGGCTGTTCAGCAAGAGACCCAGTACTTC. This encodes CASSVQGAVQQETQYF.

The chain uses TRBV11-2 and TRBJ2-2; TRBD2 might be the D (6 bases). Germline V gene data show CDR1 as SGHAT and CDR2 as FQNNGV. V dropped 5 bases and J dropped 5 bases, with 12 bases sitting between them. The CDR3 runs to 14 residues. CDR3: CASSRGTATGELFF. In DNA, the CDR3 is TGTGCCAGCAGCCGCGGGACTGCTACCGGGGAGCTGTTTTTT.

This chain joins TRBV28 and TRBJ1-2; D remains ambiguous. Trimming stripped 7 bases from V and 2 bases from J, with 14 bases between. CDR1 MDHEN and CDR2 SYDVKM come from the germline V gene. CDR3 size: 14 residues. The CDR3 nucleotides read TGTGCCAGCAACCAGAGAAATTTCAACTATGGCTACACCTTC. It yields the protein CASNQRNFNYGYTF.

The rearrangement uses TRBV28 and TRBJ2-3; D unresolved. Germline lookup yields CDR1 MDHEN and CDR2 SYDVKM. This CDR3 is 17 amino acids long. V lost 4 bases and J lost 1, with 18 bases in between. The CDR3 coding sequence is TGTGCCAGCAGTTCGACTTTCTATTTACCTCGCACAGATACGCAGTATTTT. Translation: CASSSTFYLPRTDTQYF.

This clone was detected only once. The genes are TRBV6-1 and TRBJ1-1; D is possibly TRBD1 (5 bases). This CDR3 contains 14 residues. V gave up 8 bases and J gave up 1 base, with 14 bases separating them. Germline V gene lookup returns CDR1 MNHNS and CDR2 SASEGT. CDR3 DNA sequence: TGTGCCAGCCGCACGGGAGGGACGAACACTGAAGCTTTCTTT. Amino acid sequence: CASRTGGTNTEAFF.

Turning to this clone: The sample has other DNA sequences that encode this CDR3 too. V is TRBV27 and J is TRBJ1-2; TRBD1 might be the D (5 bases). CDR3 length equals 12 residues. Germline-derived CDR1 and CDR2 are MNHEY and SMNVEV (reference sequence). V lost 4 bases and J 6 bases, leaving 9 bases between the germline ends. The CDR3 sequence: CASSSGGDGYTF. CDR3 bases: TGTGCCAGCAGTTCGGGGGGGGATGGCTACACCTTC.

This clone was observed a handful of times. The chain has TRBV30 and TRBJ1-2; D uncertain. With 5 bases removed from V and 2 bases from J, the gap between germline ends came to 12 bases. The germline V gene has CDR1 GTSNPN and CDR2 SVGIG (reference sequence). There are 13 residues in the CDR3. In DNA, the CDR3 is TGTGCCTGGGGAGATTTGACCAACTATGGCTACACCTTC. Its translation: CAWGDLTNYGYTF.

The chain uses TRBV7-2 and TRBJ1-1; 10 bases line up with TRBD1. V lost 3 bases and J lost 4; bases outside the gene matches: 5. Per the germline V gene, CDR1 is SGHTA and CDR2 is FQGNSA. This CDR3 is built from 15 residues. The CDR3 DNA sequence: TGTGCCAGCAGCTTTTTGGACAGGGGGACCACTGAAGCTTTCTTT. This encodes CASSFLDRGTTEAFF.

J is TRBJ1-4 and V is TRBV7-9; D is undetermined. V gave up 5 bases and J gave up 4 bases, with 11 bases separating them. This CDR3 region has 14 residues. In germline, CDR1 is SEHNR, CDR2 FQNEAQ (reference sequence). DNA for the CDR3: TGTGCCAGCAGCCCTCGGAACTTTAATGAAAAACTGTTTTTT. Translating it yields CASSPRNFNEKLFF.

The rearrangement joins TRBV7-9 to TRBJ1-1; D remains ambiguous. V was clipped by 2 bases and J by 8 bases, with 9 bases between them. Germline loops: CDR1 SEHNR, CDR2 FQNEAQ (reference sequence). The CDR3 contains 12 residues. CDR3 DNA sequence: TGTGCCAGCAGCTTACACGTTGCAGAAGCTTTCTTT. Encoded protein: CASSLHVAEAFF. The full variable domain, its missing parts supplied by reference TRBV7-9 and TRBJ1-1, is DTGVSQNPRHKITKRGQNVTFRCDPISEHNRLYWYRQTLGQGPEFLTYFQNEAQLEKSRLLSDRFSAERPKGSFSTLEIQRTEQGDSAMYLCASSLHVAEAFFGQGTRLTVV.

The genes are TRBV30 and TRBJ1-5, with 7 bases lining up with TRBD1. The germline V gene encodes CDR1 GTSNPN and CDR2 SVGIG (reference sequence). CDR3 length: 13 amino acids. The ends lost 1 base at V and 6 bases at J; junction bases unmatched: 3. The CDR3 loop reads CAWSGQGGQPQHF. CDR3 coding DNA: TGTGCCTGGAGTGGACAGGGAGGTCAGCCCCAGCATTTT.